A selection of T cell receptor beta chains follows, all from one sample in a study of blood T cell repertoires in COVID-19. Sequenced by immunoSEQ multiplex PCR; TCRdb stores in-frame clones only, minus some. The sample carries roughly 250,000 clones, 85% to 90% recorded once. Sequenced sample: peripheral blood. The receptors originated from a woman in her thirties with COVID-19, enrolled during active disease. CDR3s include the opening cysteine and the closing phenylalanine or tryptophan. The D gene is left open where the match is weak. Only part of the rows carry a size: once, few, many, or a class if the clone is expanded.

size	D	V	J	DNA	CDR3
-	-	TRBV5-1	TRBJ2-5	TGCGCCAGCAGCTTGGTAGGTCCGTCAGGGGAGACCCAGTACTTC	CASSLVGPSGETQYF
-	-	TRBV6-5	TRBJ1-2	TGTGCCAGCAGTCGCGGGGCGGCTGGCTATGGCTACACCTTC	CASSRGAAGYGYTF
-	-	TRBV2	TRBJ2-1	TGTGCCAGATGGGGGGTCACCCGCAATGAGCAGTTCTTC	CARWGVTRNEQFF
-	TRBD1	TRBV9	TRBJ2-1	TGTGCCAGCAGCGTCGGGACAGGGAGGGATGAGCAGTTCTTC	CASSVGTGRDEQFF
-	-	TRBV12-3/TRBV12-4	TRBJ1-2	TGTGCCAGCAGTAGCGGGAGATGGGGCTACACCTTC	CASSSGRWGYTF
-	TRBD1	TRBV27	TRBJ2-7	TGTGCCAGCAGTTTATCGACAGGGGGATACGAGCAGTACTTC	CASSLSTGGYEQYF
-	TRBD2	TRBV28	TRBJ2-7	TGTGCCAGCAGTACTAGCGGGGGGGCGAAGAGCGAGCAGTACTTC	CASSTSGGAKSEQYF
-	-	TRBV11-2	TRBJ2-5	TGTGCCAGCAGCTTCTTATTGGAGACCCAGTACTTC	CASSFLLETQYF
-	TRBD2	TRBV15	TRBJ2-1	TGTGCCACCAGCAGATATCAGCGGGGGGGCAATGAGCAGTTCTTC	CATSRYQRGGNEQFF
few	TRBD2	TRBV27	TRBJ2-5	TGTGCCAGCAGCCTGCGGGGGGACCCTGGCGAGACCCAGTACTTC	CASSLRGDPGETQYF
-	TRBD1	TRBV19	TRBJ2-7	TGTGCCAGTAGTCCGACAGGGGGCGAATACGAGCAGTACTTC	CASSPTGGEYEQYF
-	-	TRBV5-4	TRBJ2-5	TGTGCCAGCAGCCAAGGCCGTTTCGGGGGAACCCAGTACTTC	CASSQGRFGGTQYF
-	TRBD1	TRBV19	TRBJ1-2	TGTGCCAGTAGTATAGGTCGGGACAGGCGTTCCTATGGCTACACCTTC	CASSIGRDRRSYGYTF
-	TRBD1	TRBV7-9	TRBJ1-1	TGTGCCAGCAGCCACCGGGACAGGGGGTTTACTGAAGCTTTCTTT	CASSHRDRGFTEAFF
-	-	TRBV5-5	TRBJ2-7	TGTGCCAGCAGCTTGGTGGACAGCGCCTACGAGCAGTACTTC	CASSLVDSAYEQYF
many	-	TRBV5-1	TRBJ1-2	TGCGCCAGCAGCGCCACCGCAGATGGCTACACCTTC	CASSATADGYTF
-	-	TRBV2	TRBJ1-5	TGTGCCAGCAGTGAACGCGGGTCTGGGCAGCCCCAGCATTTT	CASSERGSGQPQHF
-	-	TRBV2	TRBJ1-4	TGTGCCAGCAGAGAAGGGGGGGCTAATGAAAAACTGTTTTTT	CASREGGANEKLFF
-	TRBD1	TRBV5-1	TRBJ1-1	TGCGCCAGCAGCTTGGGACAGGGTCTAACTGAAGCTTTCTTT	CASSLGQGLTEAFF
-	TRBD1	TRBV7-9	TRBJ1-2	TGTGCCAGCAGCCACCCCGAAGGGGGCAACTATGGCTACACCTTC	CASSHPEGGNYGYTF
once	-	TRBV2	TRBJ1-4	TGTGCCAGCAGTCAGAGGTCTTCTAATGAAAAACTGTTTTTT	CASSQRSSNEKLFF
many	TRBD2	TRBV9	TRBJ2-1	TGTGCCAGCAGCACCCGACTAGCGTTGTACAATGAGCAGTTCTTC	CASSTRLALYNEQFF
-	-	TRBV3-1/TRBV3-2	TRBJ2-2	TGTGCCAGCAGCCGCTCACAGACCGGGGAGCTGTTTTTT	CASSRSQTGELFF
-	TRBD2	TRBV6-5	TRBJ2-1	TGTGCCAGCAGTCCAGCGGGGGGCCTTTACAATGAGCAGTTCTTC	CASSPAGGLYNEQFF
-	TRBD2	TRBV5-1	TRBJ2-1	TGCGCCAGCAGCTTGTATTGGATTACTAGCGGGGCCAATGAGCAGTTCTTC	CASSLYWITSGANEQFF
few	-	TRBV9	TRBJ1-6	TGTGCCAGCAGCGTAGGAAGCGATTCACCCCTCCACTTT	CASSVGSDSPLHF
-	-	TRBV11-2	TRBJ1-1	TGTGCCAGCAGCCCACAAGCCGGGGTTCGCACTGAAGCTTTCTTT	CASSPQAGVRTEAFF
-	TRBD2	TRBV5-6	TRBJ2-3	TGTGCCAGCAGCTTGGTTCTTAGCGGGGGGTTAGCAGATACGCAGTATTTT	CASSLVLSGGLADTQYF
-	-	TRBV5-5	TRBJ1-2	TGTGCCAGCAGCTTTCGAGGCATTCCGGGGGGCTACACCTTC	CASSFRGIPGGYTF
-	-	TRBV19	TRBJ1-2	TGTGCCAGTAGTATGAGGATAATCTATGGCTACACCTTC	CASSMRIIYGYTF
-	-	TRBV5-1	TRBJ2-4	TGCGCCAGCAGCTTGGGACAGATAGCCAAAAACATTCAGTACTTC	CASSLGQIAKNIQYF
-	TRBD1	TRBV19	TRBJ2-3	TGTGCCAGTAGGACAGGGGGAAGTGGTACAGATACGCAGTATTTT	CASRTGGSGTDTQYF
once	TRBD1	TRBV5-4	TRBJ1-1	TGTGCCAGCAGTTTCCGGACAGGCGGGAACACTGAAGCTTTCTTT	CASSFRTGGNTEAFF
once	-	TRBV18	TRBJ2-5	TGTGCCAGCTCAGCACCGGGCACACAAGAGACCCAGTACTTC	CASSAPGTQETQYF
-	TRBD1	TRBV18	TRBJ2-3	TGTGCCAGCTCACCTCGGACAGGGGGAGATACGCAGTATTTT	CASSPRTGGDTQYF
-	TRBD1	TRBV7-6	TRBJ2-1	TGTGCCAGCAGCTTAGCGCCCAGGGGACAGGGAACGGATGAGCAGTTCTTC	CASSLAPRGQGTDEQFF
-	-	TRBV7-9	TRBJ1-4	TGTGCCAGCAGCGCCACGGTACGGGGAGAAAAACTGTTTTTT	CASSATVRGEKLFF
-	TRBD1	TRBV6-5	TRBJ1-2	TGTGCCAGCAGTTACCAGACAGGGGGCGGAGATGGCTACACCTTC	CASSYQTGGGDGYTF
-	-	TRBV5-8	TRBJ2-3	TGTGCCAGCAGCCCGGGCGGGTTAAGGGGCACAGATACGCAGTATTTT	CASSPGGLRGTDTQYF
-	-	TRBV29-1	TRBJ1-2	TGCAGCATCAGGACAGTGTTGACCTATGGCTACACCTTC	CSIRTVLTYGYTF
-	TRBD1	TRBV2	TRBJ2-1	TGTGCCAGCAGGGGCAAGACAGGGATTCGGCTGAGTGAGCAGTTCTTC	CASRGKTGIRLSEQFF
-	-	TRBV10-3	TRBJ2-7	TGTGCCATCAGTGAGTCAGGACAGATCTACGAGCAGTACTTC	CAISESGQIYEQYF
-	-	TRBV12-3/TRBV12-4	TRBJ1-1	TGTGCCAGCAGTTCACGACTTCTAACTGAAGCTTTCTTT	CASSSRLLTEAFF
-	-	TRBV28	TRBJ2-7	TGTGCCAGCAGCCCACCCCGGGACAACCAGTTCAGCTACGAGCAGTACTTC	CASSPPRDNQFSYEQYF
-	-	TRBV3-1/TRBV3-2	TRBJ2-6	TGTGCCAGCAGCCAACGGTCTGGGGCCAACGTCCTGACTTTC	CASSQRSGANVLTF
-	-	TRBV4-2	TRBJ2-7	TGTGCCAGCAGCCAAACGGTCTCCTACGAGCAGTACTTC	CASSQTVSYEQYF